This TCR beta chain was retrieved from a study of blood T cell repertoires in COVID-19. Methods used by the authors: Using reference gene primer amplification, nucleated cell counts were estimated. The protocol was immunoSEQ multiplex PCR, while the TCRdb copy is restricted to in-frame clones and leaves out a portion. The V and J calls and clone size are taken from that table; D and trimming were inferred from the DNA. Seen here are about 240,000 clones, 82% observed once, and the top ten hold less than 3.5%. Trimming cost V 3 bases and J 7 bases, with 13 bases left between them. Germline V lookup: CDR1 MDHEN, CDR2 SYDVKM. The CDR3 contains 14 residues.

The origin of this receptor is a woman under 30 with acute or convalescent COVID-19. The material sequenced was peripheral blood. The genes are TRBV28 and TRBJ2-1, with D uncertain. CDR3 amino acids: CASSLVELNNEQFF. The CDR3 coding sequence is TGTGCCAGCAGTTTGGTCGAGTTGAATAATGAGCAGTTCTTC.